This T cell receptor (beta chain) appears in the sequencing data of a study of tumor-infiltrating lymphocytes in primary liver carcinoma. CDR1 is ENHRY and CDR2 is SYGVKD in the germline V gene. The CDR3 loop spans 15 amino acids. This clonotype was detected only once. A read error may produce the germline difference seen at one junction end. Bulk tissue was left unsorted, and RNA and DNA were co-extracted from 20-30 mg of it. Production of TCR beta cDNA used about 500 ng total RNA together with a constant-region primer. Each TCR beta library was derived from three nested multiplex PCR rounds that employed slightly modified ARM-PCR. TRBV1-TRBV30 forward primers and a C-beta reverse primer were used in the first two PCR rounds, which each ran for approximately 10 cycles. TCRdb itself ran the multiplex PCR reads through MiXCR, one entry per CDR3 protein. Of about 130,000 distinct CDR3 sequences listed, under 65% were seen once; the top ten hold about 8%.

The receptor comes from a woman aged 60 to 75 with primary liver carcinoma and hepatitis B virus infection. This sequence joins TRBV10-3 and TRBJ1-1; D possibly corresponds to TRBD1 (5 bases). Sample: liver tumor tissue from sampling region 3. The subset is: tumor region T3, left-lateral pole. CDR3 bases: TGTGCCATCAGTGAGTTTCCAGGGACGGACACTGAAGCTGTCTTT. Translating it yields CAISEFPGTDTEAVF.